These 22 T cell receptor beta chains originate from one sample sequenced in a study of T-cell memory formation after mild COVID-19. TCRdb re-analysed the 5' RACE reads in MiXCR, keeping a single row per CDR3 protein. This table has 100,000 to 120,000 distinct CDR3 sequences, about 20% appearing once. Input material: PBMCs or a T cell subset sorted from them (not recorded which). The source of these receptors is a young man who had mild COVID-19 (a few samples of this study predate the infection). Cell type and time point are not known.

This sequence joins TRBV5-1 and TRBJ2-7; D gene uncertain. The germline gives CDR1 SGHRS, CDR2 YFSETQ. There are 13 residues in the CDR3. V lost 4 bases and J lost 4, with 12 bases in between. As DNA, the CDR3 is TGCGCCAGCAGCCTGGACCACCATTACGAGCAGTACGTC. Translating gives CASSLDHHYEQYV.

The gene calls are TRBV11-2 and TRBJ1-4; TRBD1 aligns across 9 bases. V was clipped by 7 bases and J by 11 bases; unmatched bases: 5. Germline V lookup: CDR1 SGHAT, CDR2 FQNNGV. The CDR3 has 12 residues. This chain's CDR3 is CASTYTGGKLFF. The CDR3 coding sequence is TGTGCCAGCACTTACACAGGGGGCAAACTGTTTTTT.

This clonotype was observed a handful of times. The chain has TRBV6-1 and TRBJ2-7; 8 bases are a match to TRBD1. This CDR3 spans 17 amino acids. CDR1 and CDR2 from the germline V gene are MNHNS and SASEGT. Unmatched junction bases numbered 13, after V lost 4 bases and J lost 2 bases. CDR3 sequence: CASSGPLPGTGAYEQYF. The DNA of the CDR3 is TGTGCCAGCAGTGGGCCGTTACCGGGGACAGGCGCCTACGAGCAGTACTTC.

This clonotype was counted many times. The chain carries TRBV4-1 and TRBJ2-1; weak D call: TRBD2 (6 bases). The length of the CDR3 is 15 residues. V dropped 0 bases and J dropped 4 bases, with 10 bases sitting between them. Looked up from germline, CDR1 is MGHRA and CDR2 is YSYEKL. CDR3 sequence (DNA): TGCGCCAGCAGCCAAGAATCGGGGACTTACAATGAGCAGTTCTTC. Translation gives CASSQESGTYNEQFF.

The V and J genes are TRBV11-2 and TRBJ2-7; D possibly corresponds to TRBD1 (6 bases). V shed 5 bases and J shed 5 bases, with 19 bases lying between them. The CDR3 totals 15 residues. The germline CDR1 and CDR2 sequences are SGHAT and FQNNGV. CDR3 DNA: TGTGCCAGCAGCCTTAGCTCCGGGACAAAAAACGAGCAGTACTTC. Protein product: CASSLSSGTKNEQYF.

The V and J genes are TRBV12-5 and TRBJ1-1; D unresolved. V was trimmed by 3 bases and J by 8 bases, leaving 10 bases between them. This CDR3 comprises 12 residues. Germline V CDR1 and CDR2: LGHNT, FRNRAP. Here the CDR3 reads CASGFPQIEAFF. CDR3 coding DNA: TGTGCTAGTGGTTTCCCTCAGATAGAAGCTTTCTTT. Drawing the rest from reference TRBV12-5 and TRBJ1-1, the complete variable domain is DARVTQTPRHKVTEMGQEVTMRCQPILGHNTVFWYRQTMMQGLELLAYFRNRAPLDDSGMPKDRFSAEMPDATLATLKIQPSEPRDSAVYFCASGFPQIEAFFGQGTRLTVV.

In this sample, this clonotype turned up many times. CDR3 residues: CATSPLEGDSSQTQYF. DNA of the CDR3: TGTGCCACCAGCCCCCTAGAAGGGGACTCTTCGCAGACCCAGTACTTC. V gene TRBV15 combines with J gene TRBJ2-5, with D tentatively TRBD2 (6 bases). V was pared by 5 bases and J by 6 bases, with 22 bases between. Germline lookup yields CDR1 LNHNV and CDR2 YYDKDF (reference sequence). This CDR3 contains 16 residues.

The CDR3 DNA sequence: TGTGCCAGCAGCTTAGGGCAGGGGCTAGGAGAGCAGTTCTTC. Translation gives CASSLGQGLGEQFF. The chain is built from TRBV7-2 and TRBJ2-1, with a weak D call TRBD1 (6 bases). Looked up from germline, CDR1 is SGHTA and CDR2 is FQGNSA. The CDR3 is 14 residues long. The V and J ends lost 1 base and 10 bases respectively, with 14 bases between them.

This rearrangement joins TRBV25-1 to TRBJ2-2; D is ambiguous. Per the germline V gene, CDR1 is MGHDK and CDR2 is SYGVNS. This CDR3 has 14 amino acids. Trimming stripped 1 base from V and 3 bases from J, with 6 bases between. The CDR3 reads CASSESAYTGELFF. CDR3 nucleotide sequence: TGTGCCAGCAGTGAATCGGCGTACACCGGGGAGCTGTTTTTT.

This clonotype was seen a few times. The V gene is TRBV29-1, the J gene TRBJ1-4; D gene ambiguous. Germline V gives CDR1 SQVTM, CDR2 ANQGSEA. The germline V and J ends were trimmed by 6 bases and 8 bases, with 10 bases remaining between them. This CDR3 spans 11 amino acids. DNA of the CDR3: TGCAGCGTACAAGAAGGGGAAAAACTGTTTTTT. Protein sequence: CSVQEGEKLFF.

The chain employs TRBV7-3 and TRBJ1-2; D is undetermined. In germline, CDR1 is SGHTA, CDR2 FQGTGA. The CDR3 extends over 13 amino acids. V dropped 4 bases and J dropped 6 bases, with 12 bases sitting between them. The CDR3 sequence: CASSSISGDGYTF. The CDR3 bases are TGTGCCAGCAGCTCGATCTCTGGTGATGGCTACACCTTC.

There are a few counts of this clonotype. The chain couples TRBV15 to TRBJ1-2; 7 bases line up with TRBD1. The CDR3 loop spans 15 amino acids. Germline V gene lookup returns CDR1 LNHNV and CDR2 YYDKDF (reference sequence). V lost 1 base to trimming and J lost 7 bases; unmatched junction nucleotides: 9. The CDR3 DNA follows: TGTGCCACCAGCAGAGTAGGGGGCCCATGGTCTGGCTACACCTTC. Translation gives CATSRVGGPWSGYTF.

This clonotype was found a few times. This chain uses TRBV5-1 with TRBJ1-1; D remains unclear. CDR3 size: 13 residues. Trimming took off 2 bases at V and 1 base at J, with 6 bases between the two ends. Germline CDR1 and CDR2: SGHRS and YFSETQ. CDR3 DNA: TGCGCCAGCAGCTTAGAGAAGAACACTGAAGCTTTCTTT. Translation gives CASSLEKNTEAFF.

A few counts support this clonotype. CDR3 sequence (DNA): TGTGCCAGCAGAACTACGCCAGTCACCGGGGAGCTGTTTTTT. Translation gives CASRTTPVTGELFF. V usage is TRBV6-2 or TRBV6-3 and J usage is TRBJ2-2, with D unresolved. The CDR3 covers 14 residues. Germline CDR1 and CDR2: MNHEY and SVGEGT. Trimming stripped 6 bases from V and 4 bases from J, with 12 bases between.

This chain joins TRBV7-9 and TRBJ1-1; 9 bases match TRBD1. Per the germline V gene, CDR1 is SEHNR and CDR2 is FQNEAQ (reference sequence). With V trimmed by 5 bases and J by 8 bases, 6 bases remained unmatched. The CDR3 runs 13 residues. As DNA, the CDR3 is TGTGCCAGCAGCCAGACAGGGGGGAGAGAAGCTTTCTTT. Its protein product is CASSQTGGREAFF.

In its sample, this clonotype was seen many times. This sequence joins TRBV6-4 and TRBJ2-3; 10 nucleotides align to TRBD2. The CDR3 totals 15 residues. The V gene end was trimmed by 0 bases and the J gene end by 4 bases; junction bases not matched to a gene: 1. Germline CDR1 reads MRHNA; CDR2 reads SNTAGT. Here the CDR3 DNA reads TGTGCCAGCAGTGACTCAGCGGGGGGGCCAGATACGCAGTATTTT. Its translation: CASSDSAGGPDTQYF.

The chain has TRBV20-1 and TRBJ2-4, with TRBD1 matching 10 bases. The CDR3 has 15 residues. J lost 1 base, V lost 1 base, and 1 base had no gene match. Germline CDR1 is DFQATT and CDR2 is SNEGSKA (reference sequence). CDR3 protein: CSARGQGAAKNIQYF. CDR3 DNA: TGCAGTGCTAGAGGACAGGGGGCGGCCAAAAACATTCAGTACTTC.

The chain employs TRBV7-9 and TRBJ2-5; 7 bases line up with TRBD2. Germline V gives CDR1 SEHNR, CDR2 FQNEAQ (reference sequence). The V gene end was trimmed by 4 bases and the J gene end by 4 bases; junction bases not matched to a gene: 12. The CDR3 runs to 16 residues. CDR3 DNA: TGTGCCAGCAGCTCACGCCTAGCGGCGATTTCAGAGACCCAGTACTTC. Translated: CASSSRLAAISETQYF.

The chain couples TRBV20-1 to TRBJ2-3; TRBD2 aligns across 9 bases. This CDR3 contains 17 residues. CDR1 and CDR2 from the germline V gene are DFQATT and SNEGSKA (reference sequence). After removal of 1 base from V and 1 base from J, the junction contained 9 bases not matched to a gene. The CDR3 bases are TGCAGTGCTAGAGCCGGGGGGGGACTAGCTCGCACAGATACGCAGTATTTT. As protein: CSARAGGGLARTDTQYF.

The chain carries TRBV28 and TRBJ1-5, with a tentative D call TRBD1 (5 bases). V was clipped by 4 bases and J by 0 bases, with 13 bases between them. The germline V gene encodes CDR1 MDHEN and CDR2 SYDVKM. The CDR3 has 16 amino acids. CDR3 in amino acids: CASSSFYQGSNQPQHF. The CDR3 DNA reads TGTGCCAGCAGTTCGTTCTATCAGGGTAGCAATCAGCCCCAGCATTTT. Filled out from reference TRBV28 and TRBJ1-5, the complete variable domain reads DVKVTQSSRYLVKRTGEKVFLECVQDMDHENMFWYRQDPGLGLRLIYFSYDVKMKEKGDIPEGYSVSREKKERFSLILESASTNQTSMYLCASSSFYQGSNQPQHFGDGTRLSIL.

V is TRBV12-3 or TRBV12-4 and J is TRBJ2-3, with 8 nucleotides matching TRBD1. CDR3 length: 19 residues. Unmatched junction bases numbered 25, after V lost 10 bases and J lost 4 bases. The CDR3 DNA sequence: TGTGCCACCCACAGGTCCAGGGGGCTCATGGTCGGGGGTTCAGATACGCAGTATTTT. It is translated as CATHRSRGLMVGGSDTQYF.

This clonotype has just a few counts. CDR3 sequence: CASSQDRSGRETQYF. CDR3 in DNA: TGCGCCAGCAGCCAAGATAGGAGCGGGAGAGAGACCCAGTACTTC. The chain joins TRBV4-1 to TRBJ2-5; 8 bases map to TRBD2. Trimming took 0 bases from V and 4 from J; bases not matched to a gene: 4. This CDR3 comprises 15 residues. Germline CDR1 MGHRA, CDR2 YSYEKL.